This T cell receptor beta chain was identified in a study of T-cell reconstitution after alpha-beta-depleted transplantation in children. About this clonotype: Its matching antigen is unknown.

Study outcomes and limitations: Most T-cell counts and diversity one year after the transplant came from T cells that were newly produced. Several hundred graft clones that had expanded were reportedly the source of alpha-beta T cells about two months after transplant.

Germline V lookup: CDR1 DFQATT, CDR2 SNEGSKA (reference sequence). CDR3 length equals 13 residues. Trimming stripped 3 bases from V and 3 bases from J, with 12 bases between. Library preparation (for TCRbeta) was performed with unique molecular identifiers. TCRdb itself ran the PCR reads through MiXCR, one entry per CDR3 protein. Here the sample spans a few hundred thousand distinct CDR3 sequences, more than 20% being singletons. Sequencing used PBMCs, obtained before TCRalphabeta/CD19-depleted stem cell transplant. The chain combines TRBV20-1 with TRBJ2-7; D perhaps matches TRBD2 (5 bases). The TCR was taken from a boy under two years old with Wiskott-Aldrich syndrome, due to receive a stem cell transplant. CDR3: CSARPSRGYEQYF. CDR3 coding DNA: TGCAGTGCTAGGCCGTCCCGGGGCTACGAGCAGTACTTC.